The next 18 T cell receptor beta chains were all read from a single sample in a study of response to subunit inactivated influenza vaccine. TCRdb re-called the RT-PCR reads through MiXCR, storing one row per CDR3 protein. This table has 530,000 or so distinct CDR3 sequences, 14% appearing once. This sample comprised PBMCs from blood, obtained 11 to 12 days after vaccination. Receptors were obtained from a man in his fifties or sixties who received an inactivated influenza vaccine.

V is TRBV3-1 and J is TRBJ2-1; D is possibly TRBD1 (7 bases). The length of the CDR3 is 16 residues. Between the trimmed V and J ends, which lost 3 bases and 9 bases, there was a span of 21 bases. Germline lookup yields CDR1 LGHDT and CDR2 YNNKEL (reference sequence). CDR3 protein: CASSQGQTRGGLEQFF. In DNA, the CDR3 is TGTGCCAGCAGCCAGGGACAGACCCGGGGAGGACTTGAGCAGTTCTTC.

This clonotype appeared a few times. The V call is TRBV12-3 or TRBV12-4, the J call TRBJ2-2; D may be TRBD1 (5 bases). This CDR3 is built from 16 residues. V lost 3 bases to trimming and J lost 4 bases, with 15 bases between them. The CDR3 nucleotides read TGTGCCAGCAGTTTCTCAGGGCGGATAACCACCGGGGAGCTGTTTTTT. Residues: CASSFSGRITTGELFF.

This clonotype was seen only a few times. The genes are TRBV2 and TRBJ1-1, with D possibly matching TRBD1 (5 bases). The CDR3 covers 14 residues. From germline, CDR1 is SNHLY and CDR2 FYNNEI. V dropped 4 bases and J dropped 4 bases, with 13 bases sitting between them. The CDR3, as DNA: TGTGCCAGCAGTGTGCGGCAGGGAGGCACTGAAGCTTTCTTT. Amino acids: CASSVRQGGTEAFF.

Many counts were recorded for this clonotype. V gene TRBV5-4 combines with J gene TRBJ2-3; D not certain. Deletions cut 0 bases from V and 1 base from J, with 9 bases between. This CDR3 comprises 15 residues. Germline V CDR1 and CDR2: SGHNT, YYREEE (reference sequence). The CDR3 nucleotides are TGTGCCAGCAGCTTGGGGTCATATGGCACAGATACGCAGTATTTT. Translating gives CASSLGSYGTDTQYF.

The chain is built from TRBV3-1 and TRBJ1-2, with D unclear. The V gene's germline CDR1 is LGHDT and CDR2 YNNKEL (reference sequence). Trimming shortened V by 2 bases and J by 3 bases, and 7 bases separated the two germline ends. The length of the CDR3 is 13 residues. CDR3 loop: CASSQQAYYGYTF. DNA for the CDR3: TGTGCCAGCAGCCAACAGGCCTACTATGGCTACACCTTC.

The sample holds a few counts of this clonotype. The genes are TRBV7-8 and TRBJ1-4; unclear D gene. The CDR3 covers 18 residues. Trimming cost V 1 base and J 2 bases, with 17 bases left between them. Germline CDR1 and CDR2: SGHVS and FQNEAQ. The CDR3 loop is CASSLVGLLGSTNEKLFF. The CDR3, as DNA: TGTGCCAGCAGCTTAGTCGGGCTTTTGGGGTCTACTAATGAAAAACTGTTTTTT.

The V call is TRBV20-1, the J call TRBJ2-7; D ambiguous. The V gene's germline CDR1 is DFQATT and CDR2 SNEGSKA (reference sequence). The germline V and J ends were trimmed by 6 bases and 1 base, with 7 bases remaining between them. The CDR3 covers 11 residues. The CDR3 is CSAAPSYEQYF. CDR3 coding DNA: TGCAGTGCAGCCCCTTCCTACGAGCAGTACTTC.

V gene TRBV6-6 combines with J gene TRBJ1-1; D call uncertain. The CDR3 is 12 residues long. V dropped 3 bases and J dropped 7 bases, with 9 bases sitting between them. The germline V gene encodes CDR1 MNHNY and CDR2 SVGAGI (reference sequence). The CDR3 bases are TGTGCCAGCAGTTATCGGTCCGTTGAAGCTTTCTTT. Translated: CASSYRSVEAFF.

The gene calls are TRBV7-3 and TRBJ2-7, with D possibly being TRBD1 (6 bases). V was clipped by 2 bases and J by 6 bases, with 11 bases between them. Per the germline V gene, CDR1 is SGHTA and CDR2 is FQGTGA. CDR3 length: 13 residues. For the CDR3, the DNA is TGTGCCAGCAGCTTAGGGGCAGGGGTCGAGCAGTACTTC. Protein sequence: CASSLGAGVEQYF.

This clonotype showed up just a few times. The V and J genes are TRBV5-1 and TRBJ1-2; 9 bases align to TRBD1. V shed 1 base, J shed 5 bases, and the junction held 6 bases outside the gene matches. From germline, CDR1 is SGHRS and CDR2 YFSETQ. CDR3 size: 15 residues. The DNA of the CDR3 is TGCGCCAGCAGCTTGACCCCGGGACAGGGATATGGCTACACCTTC. It is translated as CASSLTPGQGYGYTF.

This clonotype has at least ten counts. The chain carries TRBV6-1 and TRBJ2-6, with D perhaps TRBD2 (5 bases). Germline CDR1 and CDR2: MNHNS and SASEGT. The CDR3 loop spans 13 amino acids. V was pared by 4 bases and J by 6 bases, with 7 bases between. CDR3 in amino acids: CASSAGMANVLTF. CDR3 coding DNA: TGTGCCAGCAGTGCCGGGATGGCCAACGTCCTGACTTTC.

The chain recombines TRBV20-1 with TRBJ2-1, with D possibly being TRBD2 (5 bases). CDR1 and CDR2 (germline): DFQATT, SNEGSKA (reference sequence). This CDR3 has 14 amino acids. Trimming left V 0 bases short and J 5 bases short, with 11 bases between. The CDR3 region has the DNA TGCAGTGCTAGAGAAAGAGGGTCGGACAATGAGCAGTTCTTC. Amino acids: CSARERGSDNEQFF.

This clonotype was counted ten times or more. The rearrangement joins TRBV12-3 or TRBV12-4 to TRBJ2-2, with D uncertain. V was clipped by 3 bases and J by 2 bases, with 7 bases between them. This CDR3 contains 14 residues. The CDR3 bases are TGTGCCAGCAGTTTCCCAGTTAACACCGGGGAGCTGTTTTTT. Translated, it gives CASSFPVNTGELFF.

The table lists this clonotype with many counts. The rearrangement links TRBV3-1 to TRBJ1-1, with 8 bases identical to TRBD1. V was pared by 3 bases and J by 1 base, with 1 base of the junction left unmatched. Per germline, CDR1 LGHDT and CDR2 YNNKEL (reference sequence). The CDR3 length is 14 residues. CDR3 amino acids: CASSQTGANTEAFF. In nucleotides, the CDR3 is TGTGCCAGCAGCCAGACAGGGGCGAACACTGAAGCTTTCTTT.

This clonotype has a handful of counts. The chain recombines TRBV7-3 with TRBJ2-5, with D tentatively TRBD1 (6 bases). Germline assignment: CDR1 SGHTA and CDR2 FQGTGA. V lost 3 bases, J lost 2 bases, and 13 bases lay in between. The CDR3 has 15 residues. The CDR3 region has the DNA TGTGCCAGCAGCTTCCTGGGGACAACACAAGAGACCCAGTACTTC. Amino acids: CASSFLGTTQETQYF.

This clonotype was detected ten times or more. The chain combines TRBV7-2 with TRBJ1-2; TRBD1 matches at 9 bases. The CDR3 is 12 amino acids. Germline V gene sequence: CDR1 SGHTA, CDR2 FQGNSA. V was clipped by 5 bases and J by 8 bases; unmatched bases: 3. CDR3 protein: CASSRDRVGYTF. For the CDR3, the DNA is TGTGCCAGCAGCCGGGACAGGGTAGGCTACACCTTC.

The J gene is TRBJ1-1, the V gene TRBV19, with 7 bases fitting TRBD1. V was clipped by 6 bases and J by 4 bases; unmatched bases: 11. There are 15 residues in the CDR3. Looked up from germline, CDR1 is LNHDA and CDR2 is SQIVND (reference sequence). In DNA form, the CDR3 reads TGTGCCAGTAGGGAATCAGGGGGTAGGAGCACTGAAGCTTTCTTT. Translated, it gives CASRESGGRSTEAFF.

In this sample, this clonotype turned up many times. The V call is TRBV6-5, the J call TRBJ1-1; the D gene is possibly TRBD1 (5 bases). V lost 2 bases and J lost 4, with 14 bases in between. CDR1 MNHEY and CDR2 SVGAGI come from the germline V gene. The CDR3 consists of 15 residues. The DNA of the CDR3 is TGTGCCAGCAGTTACGGGGGAGGAGGGGTCACTGAAGCTTTCTTT. Translation gives CASSYGGGGVTEAFF.